By sample fraction, the clone carrying this T cell receptor beta chain is medium-sized (0.01 to 0.1%). No antigen is known for it. This record belongs to a study of HIV-infected patients and healthy controls. No cell fractionation was done, so the repertoire covers all unsorted peripheral blood T cells. Trimming left V 5 bases short and J 5 bases short, with 22 bases between. Germline V gives CDR1 DFQATT, CDR2 SNEGSKA (reference sequence). This CDR3 comprises 15 residues. Approximately 500 ng RNA was reverse transcribed with alpha and beta constant-region primers. Separate chain-specific third strand synthesis with multiplexing indices produced the alpha and beta libraries. A 5' RACE adapter with a random hexamer and the SP2 primer site was joined to cDNA. TCRdb ran MiXCR on the 5' RACE reads and lists one entry per CDR3 protein. The sample holds roughly 20,000 distinct CDR3 sequences, about 9.4% seen once.

Study-level results: HIV+ repertoires were severely depleted of MAIT alpha-chain CDR3s, unlike healthy controls. Compared with healthy controls, HIV-infected patients showed less CDR3 sharing between individuals. HIV-associated CDR3 frequencies dropped significantly during therapy; CMV-associated ones, mostly rising, changed nonsignificantly.

This chain connects TRBV20-1 to TRBJ2-7; D is possibly TRBD2 (7 bases). The receptor was isolated from an adult in good health. Sequencing was done on a sample of blood. CDR3 DNA: TGCAGTGCTTCCCCCGGGACTACGGGGGGCCACGAGCAGTACTTC. Encoded protein: CSASPGTTGGHEQYF.